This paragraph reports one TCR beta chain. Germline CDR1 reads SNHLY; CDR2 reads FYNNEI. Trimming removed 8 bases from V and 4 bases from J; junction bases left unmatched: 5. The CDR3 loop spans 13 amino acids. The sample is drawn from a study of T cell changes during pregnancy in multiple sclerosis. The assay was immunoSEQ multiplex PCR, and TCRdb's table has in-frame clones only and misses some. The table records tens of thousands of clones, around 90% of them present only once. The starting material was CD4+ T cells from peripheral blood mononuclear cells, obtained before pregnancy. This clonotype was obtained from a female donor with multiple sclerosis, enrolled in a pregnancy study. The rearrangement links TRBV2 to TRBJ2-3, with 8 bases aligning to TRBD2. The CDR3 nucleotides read TGTGCCAGCCGTAGCGGGGTTTCAGATACGCAGTATTTT. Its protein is CASRSGVSDTQYF.